The 18 T cell receptor beta chains given below trace back to one sample, sequenced in a study of cytomegalovirus exposure and HLA in healthy donors. Vbeta (60) and Jbeta (13) primers were used in the PCR. Profiled with immunoSEQ multiplex PCR; TCRdb holds only in-frame clones, not every one. The sample gives approximately 120,000 clones, about 81% of which show up once; roughly 9.3% is in the top ten. The material sequenced was PBMCs. The source of these receptors is a woman in her fifties or sixties in good health and CMV-seropositive.

V usage is TRBV21-1 and J usage is TRBJ2-5; TRBD2, as called in the table, went unchecked against the DNA. TRBV21-1 constitutes a pseudogene. This CDR3 has 19 amino acids. CDR3 residues: CASSNLGLAGVADQETQYF. CDR3 DNA sequence: TGTGCCAGCAGCAACCTAGGACTAGCGGGAGTTGCGGACCAAGAGACCCAGTACTTC.

The chain uses TRBV11-2 and TRBJ1-1; 11 bases are a match to TRBD1. CDR3 size: 12 residues. The germline V gene encodes CDR1 SGHAT and CDR2 FQNNGV. Unmatched junction bases numbered 3, after V lost 4 bases and J lost 11 bases. CDR3 amino acids: CASSWGTGGAFF. The CDR3 region has the DNA TGTGCCAGCAGCTGGGGGACAGGGGGGGCTTTCTTT. Using reference TRBV11-2 and TRBJ1-1 for the parts outside the CDR3, the full variable domain is EAGVAQSPRYKIIEKRQSVAFWCNPISGHATLYWYQQILGQGPKLLIQFQNNGVVDDSQLPKDRFSAERLKGVDSTLKIQPAKLEDSAVYLCASSWGTGGAFFGQGTRLTVV.

The count of this clone is one. The CDR3 sequence: CASSLGAGGTEAFF. The DNA of the CDR3 is TGTGCCAGCAGCTTAGGGGCAGGGGGGACTGAAGCTTTCTTT. The V call is TRBV7-2, the J call TRBJ1-1, with TRBD1 matching 7 bases. The junction had 4 bases not matched to a gene; V was cut back by 1 base and J by 5 bases. The V gene's germline CDR1 is SGHTA and CDR2 FQGNSA. The CDR3 runs to 14 residues. The full variable domain, rest sourced from reference TRBV7-2 and TRBJ1-1, is GAGVSQSPSNKVTEKGKDVELRCDPISGHTALYWYRQSLGQGLEFLIYFQGNSAPDKSGLPSDRFSAERTGGSVSTLTIQRTQQEDSAVYLCASSLGAGGTEAFFGQGTRLTVV.

This clone has a handful of counts. The chain employs TRBV5-5 and TRBJ1-3; D unclear. CDR3 length: 15 amino acids. V dropped 3 bases and J dropped 2 bases, with 12 bases sitting between them. Germline CDR1 and CDR2: SGHKS and YYEKEE (reference sequence). CDR3 amino acids: CASSSSVSTGNTIYF. In nucleotides, the CDR3 is TGTGCCAGCAGCTCCTCGGTCTCCACTGGAAACACCATATATTTT.

The CDR3: CASSQEEVAGGRNQPQHF. For the CDR3, the DNA is TGCGCCAGCAGCCAAGAAGAGGTGGCAGGGGGCCGAAATCAGCCCCAGCATTTT. The V call is TRBV4-1, the J call TRBJ1-5, with 8 bases matching TRBD1. The J segment lost 4 bases and the V segment lost 0 bases, leaving 11 bases of the junction unmatched. The germline gives CDR1 MGHRA, CDR2 YSYEKL. This CDR3 is built from 18 residues.

The chain joins TRBV7-2 to TRBJ2-7; D is perhaps TRBD1 (6 bases). The V end was cut by 4 bases, the J end by 2 bases, with 12 bases between. The CDR3 is 14 residues long. Germline V CDR1 and CDR2: SGHTA, FQGNSA. CDR3: CASSSGQSPYEQYF. The CDR3 nucleotides read TGTGCCAGCAGCTCTGGACAGTCTCCCTACGAGCAGTACTTC.

The chain couples TRBV19 to TRBJ2-7; D uncertain. Germline CDR1 reads LNHDA; CDR2 reads SQIVND (reference sequence). V lost 5 bases to trimming and J lost 2 bases, with 13 bases between them. CDR3 length: 14 residues. CDR3 nucleotides: TGTGCCAGTAGTTTCGACTCCGAAACCTACGAGCAGTACTTC. It codes for CASSFDSETYEQYF.

This clone has only a few counts. The chain combines TRBV4-3 with TRBJ2-7; 11 positions agree with TRBD2. Germline V lookup: CDR1 LGHNA, CDR2 YSLEER. V dropped 4 bases and J dropped 6; count of bases not matched to a gene: 5. This CDR3 contains 14 residues. In DNA, the CDR3 is TGCGCCAGCAGCCGAGAACTAGCGGGAGCCGAGCAGTACTTC. It yields the protein CASSRELAGAEQYF.

The V and J genes are TRBV2 and TRBJ1-2; 8 nucleotides match TRBD1. Trimming removed 6 bases from V and 5 bases from J; junction bases left unmatched: 5. There are 13 residues in the CDR3. Germline assignment: CDR1 SNHLY and CDR2 FYNNEI. The CDR3 region has the DNA TGTGCCAGCAGAGACCAGGGGGCGTATGGCTACACCTTC. Its protein product is CASRDQGAYGYTF.

The CDR3 DNA reads as TGTGCCAGCAGCCGCGGGGTTTCAAGCTACGAGCAGTACTTC. Protein product: CASSRGVSSYEQYF. The chain recombines TRBV7-2 with TRBJ2-7, with D perhaps matching TRBD2 (6 bases). Trimming removed 5 bases from V and 3 bases from J, with 14 bases in between. Germline V lookup: CDR1 SGHTA, CDR2 FQGNSA. This CDR3 is built from 14 residues. Complete variable domain (other parts from reference TRBV7-2 and TRBJ2-7): GAGVSQSPSNKVTEKGKDVELRCDPISGHTALYWYRQSLGQGLEFLIYFQGNSAPDKSGLPSDRFSAERTGGSVSTLTIQRTQQEDSAVYLCASSRGVSSYEQYFGPGTRLTVT.

CDR3 in DNA: TGTGCCAGCAGCCAAGAGATCAGCGGGGGGGTTAACACCGGGGAGCTGTTTTTT. This gives the protein CASSQEISGGVNTGELFF. V and J are TRBV4-2 and TRBJ2-2, with TRBD2 matching 10 bases. This CDR3 contains 18 residues. Germline CDR1 is LGHNA and CDR2 is YNFKEQ. After removal of 0 bases from V and 2 bases from J, the junction contained 6 bases not matched to a gene.

This chain links TRBV5-4 with TRBJ2-1; 7 nucleotides agree with TRBD2. V was pared by 5 bases and J by 0 bases, with 8 bases of the junction left unmatched. The CDR3 totals 16 residues. Germline CDR1 SGHNT, CDR2 YYREEE (reference sequence). The CDR3 nucleotides are TGTGCCAGCAGGGGGGGGATGGCGGGCTCCTACAATGAGCAGTTCTTC. As protein: CASRGGMAGSYNEQFF.

CDR3 in amino acids: CASSLIAGGPSYEQYF. DNA for the CDR3: TGTGCCAGCAGCTTAATAGCGGGGGGACCTTCCTACGAGCAGTACTTC. The gene calls are TRBV7-2 and TRBJ2-7, with 10 positions matching TRBD2. Germline V CDR1 and CDR2: SGHTA, FQGNSA. The J segment lost 1 base and the V segment lost 2 bases, leaving 5 bases of the junction unmatched. This CDR3 contains 16 residues.

The chain combines TRBV18 with TRBJ2-5; a weak D match, TRBD2 (5 bases). Germline assignment: CDR1 KGHSH and CDR2 LQKENI. The CDR3 loop spans 14 amino acids. Trimming pared 3 bases from V and 5 bases from J, leaving 13 bases between. DNA of the CDR3: TGTGCCAGCTCACCTACAGCCTCGGGGGAGACCCAGTACTTC. Translation: CASSPTASGETQYF.

This clone was seen only once. This chain joins TRBV5-1 and TRBJ2-2; D not certain. There are 16 residues in the CDR3. V lost 0 bases and J 1 base, leaving 10 bases between the germline ends. From germline, CDR1 is SGHRS and CDR2 YFSETQ. In DNA, the CDR3 is TGCGCCAGCAGCTTGGTAGAACAGCTGAACACCGGGGAGCTGTTTTTT. Protein: CASSLVEQLNTGELFF.

In its sample, this clone was seen many times. The J gene is TRBJ1-2, the V gene TRBV30; D is unresolved. V lost 1 base, J lost 7 bases, and 10 bases lay in between. The CDR3 has 12 amino acids. CDR1 is GTSNPN, CDR2 SVGIG, per germline (reference sequence). This CDR3 is CAWSEEAGGYTF. CDR3 DNA: TGTGCCTGGAGTGAGGAGGCAGGTGGCTACACCTTC.

Ten or more counts support this clone. The chain couples TRBV30 to TRBJ2-5, with a possible D match to TRBD1 (6 bases). Trimming took 0 bases from V and 5 from J, leaving 13 bases between them. The CDR3 runs 14 residues. Germline-derived CDR1 and CDR2 are GTSNPN and SVGIG (reference sequence). The CDR3 DNA is TGTGCCTGGAGTGTAGGGGGTGCCCGGGAGACCCAGTACTTC. It specifies CAWSVGGARETQYF.

V and J are TRBV13 and TRBJ2-7; TRBD1 is a possible D gene (5 bases). Germline-derived CDR1 and CDR2 are PRHDT and FYEKMQ (reference sequence). The CDR3 totals 14 residues. Trimming shortened V by 4 bases and J by 4 bases, and 14 bases separated the two germline ends. The CDR3 region is CASSSTTAKYEQYF. The DNA for the CDR3 is TGTGCCAGCAGCTCGACGACAGCCAAGTACGAGCAGTACTTC.